A single sample is the source of the 7 T cell receptor beta chains below, sequenced in a study of OX40 agonist ivuxolimab in advanced cancers. Data came from immunoSEQ multiplex PCR; TCRdb stores just in-frame clones and leaves some out. The sample lists roughly 60,000 clones, around 89% occurring once. The sequencing here drew on CD4+ or CD8+ T cells sorted from blood, taken in a trial of the OX40 agonist ivuxolimab. The receptor set was obtained from an adult with an advanced solid tumor such as melanoma, head and neck, liver or kidney cancer.

The gene calls are TRBV19 and TRBJ2-3, with D tentatively TRBD1 or TRBD2 (6 bases each). V lost 0 bases and J 1 base, leaving 8 bases between the germline ends. Germline V gives CDR1 LNHDA, CDR2 SQIVND (reference sequence). This CDR3 is 15 amino acids long. CDR3 nucleotide sequence: TGTGCCAGTAGTATAGAGGGGGGCCGCACAGATACGCAGTATTTT. Amino acids: CASSIEGGRTDTQYF.

The chain uses TRBV5-1 and TRBJ1-4, with D possibly matching TRBD1 (5 bases). Germline lookup yields CDR1 SGHRS and CDR2 YFSETQ. The CDR3 contains 14 residues. V was shortened by 4 bases and J by 4 bases, with 11 bases between the two germline ends. The CDR3 is CASSSWGLNEKLFF. Written as DNA, the CDR3 is TGCGCCAGCAGCAGCTGGGGCCTTAATGAAAAACTGTTTTTT.

The chain couples TRBV4-2 to TRBJ2-7; D possibly matches TRBD1 or TRBD2 (5 bases each). The germline V gene has CDR1 LGHNA and CDR2 YNFKEQ. This CDR3 spans 14 amino acids. V was trimmed by 3 bases and J by 6 bases, leaving 15 bases between them. CDR3: CASSQWQGGFEQYF. Written as DNA, the CDR3 is TGTGCCAGCAGCCAGTGGCAGGGCGGGTTCGAGCAGTACTTC.

The J gene is TRBJ2-5, the V gene TRBV27; D tentatively fits TRBD1 or TRBD2 (6 bases each). The CDR3 runs to 17 residues. Germline lookup yields CDR1 MNHEY and CDR2 SMNVEV (reference sequence). Trimming left V 8 bases short and J 2 bases short, with 24 bases between. CDR3 in DNA: TGTGCCAGCCGGGGGCACGACCCACGGGCGGTGCAAGAGACCCAGTACTTC. Amino acid sequence: CASRGHDPRAVQETQYF.

The V call is TRBV29-1, the J call TRBJ2-7, with 7 bases that match TRBD1. J gave up 0 bases and V 5 bases, and 4 bases lay outside the gene matches. The germline V gene has CDR1 SQVTM and CDR2 ANQGSEA. The CDR3 is 13 amino acids. CDR3 bases: TGCAGCGTTAGGGGACAGAGCTCCTACGAGCAGTACTTC. Residues: CSVRGQSSYEQYF.

The gene calls are TRBV9 and TRBJ1-2, with TRBD1 identical over 10 bases. Germline lookup yields CDR1 SGDLS and CDR2 YYNGEE. The CDR3 covers 14 residues. V dropped 1 base and J dropped 8; count of bases not matched to a gene: 5. CDR3: CASSVSGTGEGYTF. The CDR3, as DNA: TGTGCCAGCAGCGTATCCGGGACAGGGGAGGGCTACACCTTC.

CDR3 nucleotide sequence: TGTGCCAGCAGCTTGGGGGGGATCGTGGCGGAACCCTCCTACGAGCAGTACTTC. Amino acids: CASSLGGIVAEPSYEQYF. The chain uses TRBV7-8 and TRBJ2-7, with 7 bases matching TRBD2. The germline CDR1 and CDR2 sequences are SGHVS and FQNEAQ. This CDR3 region has 18 residues. Unmatched junction bases numbered 14, after V lost 3 bases and J lost 0 bases. Variable domain in full (rest from reference TRBV7-8 and TRBJ2-7): GAGVSQSPRYKVAKRGQDVALRCDPISGHVSLFWYQQALGQGPEFLTYFQNEAQLDKSGLPSDRFFAERPEGSVSTLKIQRTQQEDSAVYLCASSLGGIVAEPSYEQYFGPGTRLTVT.